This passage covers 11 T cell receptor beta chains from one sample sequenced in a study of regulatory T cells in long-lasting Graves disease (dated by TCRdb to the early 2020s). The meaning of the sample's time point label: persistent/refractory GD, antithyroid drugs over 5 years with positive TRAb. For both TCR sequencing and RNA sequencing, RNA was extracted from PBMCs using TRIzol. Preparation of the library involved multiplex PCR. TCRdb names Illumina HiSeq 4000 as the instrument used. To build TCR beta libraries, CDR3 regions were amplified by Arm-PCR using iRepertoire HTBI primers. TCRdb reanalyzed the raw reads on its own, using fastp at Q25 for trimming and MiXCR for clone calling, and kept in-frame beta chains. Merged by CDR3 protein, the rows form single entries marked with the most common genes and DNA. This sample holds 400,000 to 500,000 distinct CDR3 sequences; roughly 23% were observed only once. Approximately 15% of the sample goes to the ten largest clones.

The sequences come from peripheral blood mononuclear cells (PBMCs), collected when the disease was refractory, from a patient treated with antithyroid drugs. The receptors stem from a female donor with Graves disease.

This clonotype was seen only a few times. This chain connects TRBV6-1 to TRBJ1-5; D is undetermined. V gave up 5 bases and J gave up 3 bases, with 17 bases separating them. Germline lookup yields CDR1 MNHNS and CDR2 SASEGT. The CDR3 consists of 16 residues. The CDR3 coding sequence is TGTGCCAGCAGTCCGACCTTGAAGGCCTTCAATCAGCCCCAGCATTTT. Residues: CASSPTLKAFNQPQHF.

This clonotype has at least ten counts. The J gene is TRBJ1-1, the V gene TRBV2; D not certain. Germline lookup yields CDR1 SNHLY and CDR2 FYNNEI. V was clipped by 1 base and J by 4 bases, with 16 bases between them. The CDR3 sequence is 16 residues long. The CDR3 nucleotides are TGTGCCAGCAGTGAAGAGACGACCGCAGTGGGCACTGAAGCTTTCTTT. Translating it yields CASSEETTAVGTEAFF.

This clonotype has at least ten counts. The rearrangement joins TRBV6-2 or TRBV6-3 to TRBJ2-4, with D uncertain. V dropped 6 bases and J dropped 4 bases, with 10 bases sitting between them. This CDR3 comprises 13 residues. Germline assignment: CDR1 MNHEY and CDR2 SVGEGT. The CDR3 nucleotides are TGTGCCAGCAGGGTGGAAGGAAAAAACATTCAGTACTTC. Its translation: CASRVEGKNIQYF.

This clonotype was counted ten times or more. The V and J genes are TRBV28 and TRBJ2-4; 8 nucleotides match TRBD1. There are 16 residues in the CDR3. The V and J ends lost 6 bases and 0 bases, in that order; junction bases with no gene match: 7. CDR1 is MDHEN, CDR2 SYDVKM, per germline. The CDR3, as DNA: TGTGCCAGCAGACCTCCGACAGGGGTAGCCAAAAACATTCAGTACTTC. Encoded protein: CASRPPTGVAKNIQYF.

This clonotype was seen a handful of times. This CDR3 reads CSAPGGAYNQPQHF. Written as DNA, the CDR3 is TGCAGTGCCCCTGGTGGGGCCTACAATCAGCCCCAGCATTTT. V and J are TRBV20-1 and TRBJ1-5; tentatively, D is TRBD1 (5 bases). The length of the CDR3 is 14 residues. Germline V CDR1 and CDR2: DFQATT, SNEGSKA (reference sequence). V was pared by 6 bases and J by 3 bases, with 15 bases between.

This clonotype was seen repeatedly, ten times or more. The CDR3 coding sequence is TGCAGTGCTAGAGGTAGCGGATACTACGAGCAGTACTTC. This gives the protein CSARGSGYYEQYF. The chain uses TRBV20-1 and TRBJ2-7; D is possibly TRBD2 (6 bases). The CDR3 length is 13 residues. The V end was cut by 1 base, the J end by 3 bases, with 10 bases between. Germline CDR1 and CDR2: DFQATT and SNEGSKA (reference sequence).

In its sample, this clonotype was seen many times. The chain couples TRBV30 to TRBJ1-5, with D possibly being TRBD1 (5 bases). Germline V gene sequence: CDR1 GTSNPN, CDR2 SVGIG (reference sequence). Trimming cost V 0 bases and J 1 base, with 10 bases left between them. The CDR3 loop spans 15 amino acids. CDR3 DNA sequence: TGTGCCTGGAGTGTACCCGGGACCAGCAATCAGCCCCAGCATTTT. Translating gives CAWSVPGTSNQPQHF.

The CDR3 nucleotides are TGCGCCAGCAGCCAAGCTCCGGGACGGTCGACCTACGAGCAGTACTTC. It yields the protein CASSQAPGRSTYEQYF. V and J are TRBV4-1 and TRBJ2-7; D possibly uses TRBD1 or TRBD2 (5 bases each). Germline V gene lookup returns CDR1 MGHRA and CDR2 YSYEKL. V shed 1 base and J shed 2 bases, with 15 bases lying between them. This CDR3 region has 16 residues.

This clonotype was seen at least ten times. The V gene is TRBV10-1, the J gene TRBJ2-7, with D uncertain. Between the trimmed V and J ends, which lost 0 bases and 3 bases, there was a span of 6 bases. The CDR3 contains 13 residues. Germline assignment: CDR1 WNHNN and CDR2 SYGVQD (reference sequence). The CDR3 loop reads CASSESVDYEQYF. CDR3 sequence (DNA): TGCGCCAGCAGTGAGTCGGTTGACTACGAGCAGTACTTC.

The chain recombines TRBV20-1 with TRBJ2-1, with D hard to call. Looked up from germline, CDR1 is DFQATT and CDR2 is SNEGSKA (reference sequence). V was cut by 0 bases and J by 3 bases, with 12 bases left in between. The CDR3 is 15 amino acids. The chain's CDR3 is CSAREAGDFYNEQFF. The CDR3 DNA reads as TGCAGTGCTAGAGAGGCAGGTGATTTCTACAATGAGCAGTTCTTC.

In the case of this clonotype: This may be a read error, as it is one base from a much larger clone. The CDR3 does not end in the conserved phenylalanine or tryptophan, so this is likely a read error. The CDR3 reads CASSTRDRSYEQYL. The DNA for the CDR3 is TGTGCCAGCAGCACCCGGGACCGCTCCTACGAGCAGTACCTC. The rearrangement joins TRBV13 to TRBJ2-7, with D perhaps given as TRBD1 or TRBD2 (5 bases each). The V and J ends lost 5 bases and 0 bases respectively, with 11 bases between them. The CDR3 spans 14 residues. Germline V gene sequence: CDR1 PRHDT, CDR2 FYEKMQ (reference sequence).